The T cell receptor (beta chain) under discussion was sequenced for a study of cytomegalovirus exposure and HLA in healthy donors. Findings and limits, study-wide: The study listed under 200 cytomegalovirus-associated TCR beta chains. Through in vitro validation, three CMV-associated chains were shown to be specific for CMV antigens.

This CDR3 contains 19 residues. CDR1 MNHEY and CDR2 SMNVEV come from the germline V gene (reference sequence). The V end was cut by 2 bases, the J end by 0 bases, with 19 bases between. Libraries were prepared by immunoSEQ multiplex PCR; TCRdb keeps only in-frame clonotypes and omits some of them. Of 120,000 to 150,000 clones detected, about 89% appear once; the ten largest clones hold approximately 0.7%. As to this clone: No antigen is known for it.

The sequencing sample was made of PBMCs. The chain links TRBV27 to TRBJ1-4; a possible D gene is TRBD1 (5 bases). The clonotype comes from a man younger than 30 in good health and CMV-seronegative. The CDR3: CASSLGTGGNPPTNEKLFF. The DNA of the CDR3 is TGTGCCAGCAGTTTAGGAACAGGAGGGAACCCCCCAACTAATGAAAAACTGTTTTTT.